This TCR beta chain emerged from a study of shared clonotypes between healthy human individuals. As for the study in general: A donor's plate count was three for CD4 naive and three for CD4 memory; CD8 naive had two and CD8 memory one. General study points: Large depth notwithstanding, sorted-subset sequencing proved incomplete by rarefaction.

This clone was found a few times. What it binds is unknown. This CDR3 comprises 22 residues. V gave up 0 bases and J gave up 10 bases, with 39 bases separating them. Per germline, CDR1 MGHRA and CDR2 YSYEKL. For every subset, genomic DNA was evenly distributed across several immunoSEQ plates. Approximately 210 ng DNA, around 30,000 T cell genomes, went into each sorted-subset replicate PCR. Generated by immunoSEQ multiplex PCR, the TCRdb table keeps only in-frame clones and is missing some. This sample has approximately 1,000,000 clones, with about 72% found just once. The TCR comes from a man between 18 and 35 years old in good health. Some clones in this sample may be carry-over from other donors' samples. The sample comprised memory CD4+ T cells from PBMCs. Subset noted: CD45RA-negative fraction. The gene calls are TRBV4-1 and TRBJ1-1; possibly TRBD1 for D (6 bases). The CDR3 is CASSQDGTLWAGLGGGLLGAFF. CDR3 sequence (DNA): TGCGCCAGCAGCCAAGATGGGACGCTTTGGGCCGGGCTGGGAGGGGGGCTATTAGGAGCTTTCTTT.